This TCR beta chain emerged from a study of CXCR3-negative and CXCR3-positive naive CD8 T cells. Turning to the study itself: The study obtained roughly 140 million TRB reads, about 1.5 +/- 0.3 million per library. Overall study findings and caveats: Relative to memory CD8+ cells, whose diversity was much lower, both naive subsets had comparably high diversity.

To note about this clonotype: The antigen is not known.

UMI-labeled TRB cDNA libraries were prepared by 5' RACE. TCRdb reprocessed the 5' RACE reads, with one entry per CDR3 protein and no DNA. The table for this sample gives approximately 49,000 distinct CDR3 sequences. This CDR3 has 15 residues. In germline, CDR1 is SGHRS, CDR2 YFSETQ. What was sequenced was memory CD8+ T cells from blood. The J gene is TRBJ1-2, the V gene TRBV5-1; absent DNA, TCRdb's TRBD1 call cannot be checked. The receptor was isolated from a human donor in good health. Some clones in this sample may be carry-over from other donors' samples. The CDR3 protein is CASAPTGGNPLGYTF.